The rows below give T cell receptor beta chains drawn from one sample of a study of shared clonotypes between healthy human individuals. Produced via immunoSEQ multiplex PCR; TCRdb's table is partial and in-frame only. The data show about 2,500,000 clones, around nine tenths seen once. The sequencing sample was made of naive CD4+ T cells sorted from blood. The receptors here all came from a man aged 18 to 30 in good health. Both conserved end residues are part of each CDR3. Each record gives: J gene, V gene, D gene, clone size, CDR3 DNA, CDR3 protein. D genes are given only for firm matches. The size of a clone is reported for some rows only, either as once, few or many, or as a class for expanded clones.

TRBJ1-6	TRBV19	-	-	TGTGCCAGTAGTCCTAACAGGGATTCACCCCTCCACTTT	CASSPNRDSPLHF
TRBJ1-1	TRBV7-9	-	few	TGTGCCAGCAGCTTGGACACGGGGCGAGCTTTCTTT	CASSLDTGRAFF
TRBJ2-1	TRBV6-1	-	-	TGTGCCAGCAGTGAACAAGGGGGGGCAAGGTACAATGAGCAGTTCTTC	CASSEQGGARYNEQFF
TRBJ2-1	TRBV11-2	-	-	TGTGCCAGCAGCTTCCGGACTACCGGAAGTAATGAGCAGTTCTTC	CASSFRTTGSNEQFF
TRBJ1-2	TRBV27	-	-	TGTGCCAGCAGTCTCCGGGATCAGGGGATCTATGGCTACACCTTC	CASSLRDQGIYGYTF
TRBJ1-4	TRBV5-1	-	-	TGCGCCAGCAGCCTAAACGGACAGCTGAATGAAAAACTGTTTTTT	CASSLNGQLNEKLFF
TRBJ2-5	TRBV10-3	-	-	TGTGCCATCAGTGAAGTGTCCAGGGGCGAGACCCAGTACTTC	CAISEVSRGETQYF
TRBJ2-3	TRBV7-7	-	-	TGTGCTAGCAGCCCAGGTACTACAGATACGCAGTATTTT	CASSPGTTDTQYF
TRBJ1-3	TRBV18	-	-	TGTGCCAGCTCACCACCCATTCTCCGACTGGGAGGAAACACCATATATTTT	CASSPPILRLGGNTIYF
TRBJ2-7	TRBV6-5	TRBD1	-	TGTGCCAGCAGTTCGACAGGGGACGAGCAGTACTTC	CASSSTGDEQYF
TRBJ1-2	TRBV6-5	-	-	TGTGCCAGCAGTTACTCGTGGCAGAACTATGGCTACACCTTC	CASSYSWQNYGYTF
TRBJ1-5	TRBV28	-	-	TGTGCCAGCATTGGGGTAGGCAATCAGCCCCAGCATTTT	CASIGVGNQPQHF
TRBJ2-5	TRBV10-3	TRBD2	-	TGTGCCATCAGTGAGGCGATAGCGGGGCAACCCCAAGAGACCCAGTACTTC	CAISEAIAGQPQETQYF
TRBJ2-7	TRBV11-2	-	-	TGTGCCAGCAGCTTATGGGCAGGGAATTTCTACGAGCAGTACTTC	CASSLWAGNFYEQYF
TRBJ2-3	TRBV5-4	-	-	TGTGCCAGCAGCTTGGGGAAGGATACGCAGTATTTT	CASSLGKDTQYF
TRBJ2-3	TRBV13	TRBD2	-	TGTGCCAGCAGTTCTACCAAACTAGCGGGGTACACAGATACGCAGTATTTT	CASSSTKLAGYTDTQYF
TRBJ2-1	TRBV5-1	TRBD2	-	TGCGCCAGCAGCCCGGGACTAGCGGGCTACAATGAGCAGTTCTTC	CASSPGLAGYNEQFF
TRBJ2-7	TRBV11-2	-	-	TGTGCCAGCACCAATCAGGGGACCCCCTACGAGCAGTACTTC	CASTNQGTPYEQYF
TRBJ2-1	TRBV5-8	-	-	TGTGCCAGCAGCCCGAGTAAGACCACCTCCTACAATGAGCAGTTCTTC	CASSPSKTTSYNEQFF
TRBJ2-3	TRBV5-1	TRBD2	few	TGCGCCAGCAGCCGGGAGGCAGATACGCAGTATTTT	CASSREADTQYF
TRBJ2-5	TRBV7-9	-	-	TGTGCCAGCAGTCCAGATGGGGCACAGCAAGAGACCCAGTACTTC	CASSPDGAQQETQYF
TRBJ2-4	TRBV5-1	TRBD1	-	TGCGCCAGCAGCTTGAGTTCAGGGGGTCTAGCCAAAAACATTCAGTACTTC	CASSLSSGGLAKNIQYF
TRBJ1-4	TRBV18	TRBD1	-	TGTGCCAGCTCACCTCAGGGGGCAACTAATGAAAAACTGTTTTTT	CASSPQGATNEKLFF
TRBJ2-1	TRBV4-3	TRBD2	-	TGCGCCAGCAGCCTGTCCCCTCCTAGCGGGAGAACCAATGAGCAGTTCTTC	CASSLSPPSGRTNEQFF
TRBJ1-2	TRBV7-2	-	-	TGTGCCAGCAGCCCTACAGGGATAGGTGGCTACACCTTC	CASSPTGIGGYTF
TRBJ2-7	TRBV7-2	-	-	TGTGCCAGCAGCTTAGCCTCGGGTTTGGCGGGCTACGAGCAGTACTTC	CASSLASGLAGYEQYF
TRBJ1-6	TRBV28	-	-	TGTGCCAGCGGCAGGGGTGGGAATTCACCCCTCCACTTT	CASGRGGNSPLHF
TRBJ2-2	TRBV7-3	TRBD1	-	TGTGCCAGCAGCATCCCGGGACAGGGTAGTACCGGGGAGCTGTTTTTT	CASSIPGQGSTGELFF
TRBJ2-2	TRBV18	TRBD2	-	TGTGCCAGCTCACCAGGACTAGCGGGATGGGACACCGGGGAGCTGTTTTTT	CASSPGLAGWDTGELFF
TRBJ2-7	TRBV2	-	-	TGTGCCAGCCTGCCGGGACTTCTAGAGCACGGCGAGCAGTACTTC	CASLPGLLEHGEQYF
TRBJ2-7	TRBV6-5	TRBD1	-	TGTGCCAGCAGACAGGGGCAGGACTACGAGCAGTACTTC	CASRQGQDYEQYF
TRBJ1-2	TRBV28	-	-	TGTGCCAGCAGTTTAGGGGGGCCAGGGGCGCTTTATGGCTACACCTTC	CASSLGGPGALYGYTF
TRBJ1-3	TRBV4-1	-	once	TGCGCCAGCAGCCAAGGAGCAGGGAAGGATGGAAACACCATATATTTT	CASSQGAGKDGNTIYF
TRBJ2-2	TRBV19	TRBD1	-	TGTGCCAGTAGTATAGAAGGGACAGGGGGGTCGGGCACCGGGGAGCTGTTTTTT	CASSIEGTGGSGTGELFF
TRBJ1-3	TRBV7-2	-	once	TGTGCCAGCACTCATACCTCTGGAAACACCATATATTTT	CASTHTSGNTIYF
TRBJ2-7	TRBV5-1	-	-	TGCGCCAGCAGCGATCAGAGTATGACCTACGAGCAGTACTTC	CASSDQSMTYEQYF
TRBJ2-5	TRBV2	-	-	TGTGCCAGCAGTGAAGCAGGAGAGACCCAGTACTTC	CASSEAGETQYF
TRBJ2-5	TRBV19	-	-	TGTGCCAGTAAGCCCCTCGACAGGCTACAAGAGACCCAGTACTTC	CASKPLDRLQETQYF
TRBJ2-1	TRBV2	TRBD2	-	TGTGCCAGCAGGGATCGGGGACTAGCGGGCAACAATGAGCAGTTCTTC	CASRDRGLAGNNEQFF
TRBJ1-4	TRBV15	-	-	TGTGCCACCAGCAGAGATCGGTGGCAGCCCAATGAAAAACTGTTTTTT	CATSRDRWQPNEKLFF
TRBJ2-2	TRBV7-9	TRBD2	-	TGTGCCAGCAGCTTTGGGACTAGCGGGGGGAACACCGGGGAGCTGTTTTTT	CASSFGTSGGNTGELFF
TRBJ1-1	TRBV28	TRBD1	-	TGTGCCAGTTCAAGGAGGGACAGGAACTTTGAGATGAACACTGAAGCTTTCTTT	CASSRRDRNFEMNTEAFF